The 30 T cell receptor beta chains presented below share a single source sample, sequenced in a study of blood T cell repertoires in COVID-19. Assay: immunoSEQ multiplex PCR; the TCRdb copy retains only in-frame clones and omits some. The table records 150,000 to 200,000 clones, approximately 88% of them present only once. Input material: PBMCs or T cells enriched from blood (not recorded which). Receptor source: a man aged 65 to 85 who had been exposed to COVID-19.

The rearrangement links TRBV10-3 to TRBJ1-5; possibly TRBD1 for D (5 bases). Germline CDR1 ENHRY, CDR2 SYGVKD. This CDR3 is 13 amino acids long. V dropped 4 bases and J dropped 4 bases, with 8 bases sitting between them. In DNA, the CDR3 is TGTGCCATCAGTGCAGGGATGAATCAGCCCCAGCATTTT. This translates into CAISAGMNQPQHF.

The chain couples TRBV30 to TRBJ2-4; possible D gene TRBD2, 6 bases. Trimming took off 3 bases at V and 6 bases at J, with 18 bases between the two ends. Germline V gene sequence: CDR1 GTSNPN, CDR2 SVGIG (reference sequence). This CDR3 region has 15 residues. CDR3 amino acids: CAWRGGFGERNIQYF. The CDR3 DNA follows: TGTGCCTGGAGGGGGGGATTCGGGGAGAGAAACATTCAGTACTTC.

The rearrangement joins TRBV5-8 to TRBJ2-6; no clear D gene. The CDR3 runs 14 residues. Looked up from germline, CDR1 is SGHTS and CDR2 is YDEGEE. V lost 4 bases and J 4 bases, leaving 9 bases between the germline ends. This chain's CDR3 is CASSPTGGANVLTF. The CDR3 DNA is TGTGCCAGCAGCCCCACCGGGGGGGCCAACGTCCTGACTTTC.

CDR3 sequence (DNA): TGCGCCAGCAGCACCACTAGCGGGCCTAGCACAGATACGCAGTATTTT. Its protein is CASSTTSGPSTDTQYF. The chain uses TRBV5-1 and TRBJ2-3; 9 bases agree with TRBD2. The CDR3 is 16 residues long. The V gene's germline CDR1 is SGHRS and CDR2 YFSETQ. Trimming at V came to 4 bases and at J to 0 bases, leaving 6 bases not matched to a gene.

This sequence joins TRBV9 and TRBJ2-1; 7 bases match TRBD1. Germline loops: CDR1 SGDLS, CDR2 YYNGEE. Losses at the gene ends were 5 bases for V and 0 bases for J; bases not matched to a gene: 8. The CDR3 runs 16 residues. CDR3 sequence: CASSPGAGGSYNEQFF. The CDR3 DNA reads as TGTGCCAGCAGTCCCGGGGCAGGGGGCTCCTACAATGAGCAGTTCTTC.

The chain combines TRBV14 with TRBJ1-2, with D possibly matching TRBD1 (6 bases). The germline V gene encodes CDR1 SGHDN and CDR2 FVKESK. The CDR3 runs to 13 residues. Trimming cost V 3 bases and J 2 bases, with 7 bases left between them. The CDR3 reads CASSQQGNYGYTF. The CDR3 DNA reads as TGTGCCAGCAGCCAGCAGGGGAACTATGGCTACACCTTC. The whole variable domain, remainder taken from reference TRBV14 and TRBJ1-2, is EAGVTQFPSHSVIEKGQTVTLRCDPISGHDNLYWYRRVMGKEIKFLLHFVKESKQDESGMPNNRFLAERTGGTYSTLKVQPAELEDSGVYFCASSQQGNYGYTFGSGTRLTVV.

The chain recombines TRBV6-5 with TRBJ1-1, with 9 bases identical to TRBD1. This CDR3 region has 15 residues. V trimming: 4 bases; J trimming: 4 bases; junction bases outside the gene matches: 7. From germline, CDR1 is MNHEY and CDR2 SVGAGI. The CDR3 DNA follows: TGTGCCAGCAGTTCCGACAGGGGGATGGGCACTGAAGCTTTCTTT. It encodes CASSSDRGMGTEAFF.

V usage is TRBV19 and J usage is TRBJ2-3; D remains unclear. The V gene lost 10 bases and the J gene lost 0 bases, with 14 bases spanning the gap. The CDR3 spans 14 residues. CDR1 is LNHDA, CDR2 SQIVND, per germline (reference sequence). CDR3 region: CATAGDTSTDTQYF. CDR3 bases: TGTGCCACCGCCGGCGACACTAGCACAGATACGCAGTATTTT.

DNA of the CDR3: TGTGCCAGCAGCTTAGCGGGGGACAACGGAGCAGCTTTCTTT. Amino acids: CASSLAGDNGAAFF. The gene calls are TRBV7-9 and TRBJ1-1; tentative D call: TRBD1 (6 bases). This CDR3 has 14 amino acids. Trimming took 0 bases from V and 10 from J, leaving 15 bases between them. Germline CDR1 is SEHNR and CDR2 is FQNEAQ (reference sequence).

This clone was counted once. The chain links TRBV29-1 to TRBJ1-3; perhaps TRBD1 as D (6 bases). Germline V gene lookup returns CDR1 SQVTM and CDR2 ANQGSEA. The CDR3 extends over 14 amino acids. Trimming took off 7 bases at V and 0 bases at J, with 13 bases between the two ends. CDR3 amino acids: CSALDRLSGNTIYF. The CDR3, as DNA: TGCAGCGCCCTGGACAGACTCTCTGGAAACACCATATATTTT.

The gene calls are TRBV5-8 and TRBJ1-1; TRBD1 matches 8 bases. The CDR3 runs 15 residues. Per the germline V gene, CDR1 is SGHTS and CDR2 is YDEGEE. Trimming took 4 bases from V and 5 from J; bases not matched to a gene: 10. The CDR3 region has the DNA TGTGCCAGCAGCCCCTTGGACAGGGTGACTACTGAAGCTTTCTTT. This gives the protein CASSPLDRVTTEAFF.

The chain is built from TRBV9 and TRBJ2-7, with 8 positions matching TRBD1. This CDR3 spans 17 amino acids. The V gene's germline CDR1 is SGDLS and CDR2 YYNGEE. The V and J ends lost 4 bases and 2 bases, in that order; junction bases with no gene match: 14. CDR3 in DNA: TGTGCCAGCAGCCCCCCTCCAGGACAGGGAAACACCTACGAGCAGTACTTC. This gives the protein CASSPPPGQGNTYEQYF.

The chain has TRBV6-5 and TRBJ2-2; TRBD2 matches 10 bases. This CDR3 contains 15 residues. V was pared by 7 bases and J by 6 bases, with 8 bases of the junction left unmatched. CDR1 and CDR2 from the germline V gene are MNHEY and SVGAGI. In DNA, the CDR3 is TGTGCCAGCATTTCCGGGACTAGCGAGTCCGGGGAGCTGTTTTTT. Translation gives CASISGTSESGELFF.

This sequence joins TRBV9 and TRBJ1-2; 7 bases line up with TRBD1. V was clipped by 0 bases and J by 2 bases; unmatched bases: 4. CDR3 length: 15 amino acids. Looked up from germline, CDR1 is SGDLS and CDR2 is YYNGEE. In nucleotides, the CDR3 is TGTGCCAGCAGCGTAGGGGGACAGCTGAACTATGGCTACACCTTC. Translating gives CASSVGGQLNYGYTF.

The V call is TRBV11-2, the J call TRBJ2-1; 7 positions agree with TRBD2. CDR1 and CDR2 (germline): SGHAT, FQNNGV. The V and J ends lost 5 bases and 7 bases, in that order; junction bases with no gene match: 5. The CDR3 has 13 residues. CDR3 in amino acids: CASSGRVRNEQFF. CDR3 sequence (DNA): TGTGCCAGCAGCGGGAGGGTTAGAAATGAGCAGTTCTTC.

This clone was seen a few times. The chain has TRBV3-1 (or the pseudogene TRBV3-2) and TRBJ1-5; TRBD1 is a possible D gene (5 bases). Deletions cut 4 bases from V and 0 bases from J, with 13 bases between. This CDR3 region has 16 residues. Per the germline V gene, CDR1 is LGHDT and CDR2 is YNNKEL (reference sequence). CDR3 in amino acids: CASSPSGGVSNQPQHF. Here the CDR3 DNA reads TGTGCCAGCAGCCCCTCGGGAGGGGTTAGCAATCAGCCCCAGCATTTT.

The CDR3 DNA reads as TGTGCCAGCAGTTCTCCAGGGGGAGACTATGGCTACACCTTC. Its translation: CASSSPGGDYGYTF. The V call is TRBV28, the J call TRBJ1-2, with 7 bases fitting TRBD1. Germline loops: CDR1 MDHEN, CDR2 SYDVKM. J lost 3 bases, V lost 4 bases, and 5 bases had no gene match. CDR3 length: 14 residues.

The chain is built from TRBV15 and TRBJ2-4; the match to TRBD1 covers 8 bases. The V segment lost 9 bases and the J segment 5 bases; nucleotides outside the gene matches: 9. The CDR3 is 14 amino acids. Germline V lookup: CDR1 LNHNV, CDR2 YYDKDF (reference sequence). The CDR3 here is CATAEAGGENIQYF. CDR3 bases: TGTGCCACGGCGGAGGCAGGGGGCGAAAACATTCAGTACTTC.

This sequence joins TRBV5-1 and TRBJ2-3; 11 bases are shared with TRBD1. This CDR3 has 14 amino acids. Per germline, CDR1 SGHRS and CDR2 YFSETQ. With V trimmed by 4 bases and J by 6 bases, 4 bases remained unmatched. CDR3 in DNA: TGCGCCAGCAGCCAGGGACAGGGGGAGGATACGCAGTATTTT. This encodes CASSQGQGEDTQYF.

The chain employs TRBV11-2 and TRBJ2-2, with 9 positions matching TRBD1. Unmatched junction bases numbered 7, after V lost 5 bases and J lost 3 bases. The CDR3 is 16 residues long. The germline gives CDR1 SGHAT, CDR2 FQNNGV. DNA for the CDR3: TGTGCCAGCAGCCCTCGGACAGGGGAAGACACCGGGGAGCTGTTTTTT. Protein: CASSPRTGEDTGELFF. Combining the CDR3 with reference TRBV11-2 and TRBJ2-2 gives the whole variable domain EAGVAQSPRYKIIEKRQSVAFWCNPISGHATLYWYQQILGQGPKLLIQFQNNGVVDDSQLPKDRFSAERLKGVDSTLKIQPAKLEDSAVYLCASSPRTGEDTGELFFGEGSRLTVL.

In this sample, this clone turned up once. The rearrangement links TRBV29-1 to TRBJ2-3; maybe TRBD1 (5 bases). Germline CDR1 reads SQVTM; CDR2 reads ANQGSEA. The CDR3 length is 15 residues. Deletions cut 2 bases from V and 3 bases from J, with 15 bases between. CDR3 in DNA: TGCAGCGTTGAATCGGGCAGGGTGGATACAGATACGCAGTATTTT. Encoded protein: CSVESGRVDTDTQYF.

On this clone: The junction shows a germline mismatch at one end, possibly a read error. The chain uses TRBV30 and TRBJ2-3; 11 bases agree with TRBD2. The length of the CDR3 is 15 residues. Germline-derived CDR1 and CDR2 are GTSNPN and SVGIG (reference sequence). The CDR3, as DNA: TGTGCCTGGAGTAGGATAGCGGGGGGGACAGGTACGCAGTATTTT. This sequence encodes CAWSRIAGGTGTQYF.

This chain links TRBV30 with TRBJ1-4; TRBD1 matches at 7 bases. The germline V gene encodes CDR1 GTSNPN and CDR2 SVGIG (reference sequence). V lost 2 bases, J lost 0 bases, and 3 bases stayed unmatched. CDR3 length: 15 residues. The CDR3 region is CAWSNGQATNEKLFF. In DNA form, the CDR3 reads TGTGCCTGGAGTAACGGACAGGCAACTAATGAAAAACTGTTTTTT.

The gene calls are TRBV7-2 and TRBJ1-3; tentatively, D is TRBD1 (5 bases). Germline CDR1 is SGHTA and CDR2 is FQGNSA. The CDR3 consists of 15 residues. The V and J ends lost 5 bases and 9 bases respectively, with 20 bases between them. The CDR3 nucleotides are TGTGCCAGCAGCCAGACAGTTCCCCCGGTCGGCACCATATATTTT. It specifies CASSQTVPPVGTIYF.

The CDR3 DNA is TGCGCCAGCAGCCAAGAAAGCCTAGCGCTTTACTACGAGCAGTACTTC. It is translated as CASSQESLALYYEQYF. The rearrangement links TRBV4-1 to TRBJ2-7, with a tentative D call TRBD2 (6 bases). This CDR3 has 16 residues. Trimming removed 0 bases at V and 3 bases at J, with 15 bases between. In germline, CDR1 is MGHRA, CDR2 YSYEKL.

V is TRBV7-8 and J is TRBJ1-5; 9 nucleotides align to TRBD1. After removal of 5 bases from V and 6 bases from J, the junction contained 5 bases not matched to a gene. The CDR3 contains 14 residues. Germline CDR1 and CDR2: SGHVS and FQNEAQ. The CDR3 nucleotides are TGTGCCAGCAGCCTACGGACAGGGGTTCAGCCCCAGCATTTT. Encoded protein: CASSLRTGVQPQHF. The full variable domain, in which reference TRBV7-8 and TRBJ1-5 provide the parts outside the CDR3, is GAGVSQSPRYKVAKRGQDVALRCDPISGHVSLFWYQQALGQGPEFLTYFQNEAQLDKSGLPSDRFFAERPEGSVSTLKIQRTQQEDSAVYLCASSLRTGVQPQHFGDGTRLSIL.

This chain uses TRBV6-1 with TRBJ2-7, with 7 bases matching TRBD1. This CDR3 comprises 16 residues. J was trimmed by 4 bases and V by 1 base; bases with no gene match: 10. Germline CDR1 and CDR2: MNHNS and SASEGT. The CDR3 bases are TGTGCCAGCAGTGAAGATATCTGGGGACAGAGTTACGAGCAGTACTTC. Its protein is CASSEDIWGQSYEQYF.

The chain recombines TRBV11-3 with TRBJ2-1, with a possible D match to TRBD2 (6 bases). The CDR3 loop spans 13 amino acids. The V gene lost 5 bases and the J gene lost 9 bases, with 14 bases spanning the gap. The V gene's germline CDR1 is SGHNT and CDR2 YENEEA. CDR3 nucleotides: TGTGCCAGCAGCCCAGACACCGGGAGTGAGCAGTTCTTC. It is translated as CASSPDTGSEQFF. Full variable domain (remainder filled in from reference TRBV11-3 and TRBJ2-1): EAGVVQSPRYKIIEKKQPVAFWCNPISGHNTLYWYLQNLGQGPELLIRYENEEAVDDSQLPKDRFSAERLKGVDSTLKIQPAELGDSAVYLCASSPDTGSEQFFGPGTRLTVL.

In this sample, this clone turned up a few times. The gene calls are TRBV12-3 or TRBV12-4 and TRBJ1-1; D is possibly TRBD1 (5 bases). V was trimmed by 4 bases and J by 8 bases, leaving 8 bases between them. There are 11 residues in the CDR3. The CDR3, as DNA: TGTGCCAGCAGTTCCCCAGGGGAAGCTTTCTTT. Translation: CASSSPGEAFF.

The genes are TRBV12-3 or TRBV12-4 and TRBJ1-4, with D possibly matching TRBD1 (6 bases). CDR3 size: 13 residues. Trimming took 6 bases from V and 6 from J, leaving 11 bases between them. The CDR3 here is CASRPTGYEKLFF. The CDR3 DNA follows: TGTGCCAGCAGACCGACAGGTTATGAAAAACTGTTTTTT.